This T cell receptor beta chain derives from a study of cytomegalovirus exposure and HLA in healthy donors. Study-level information: The 100 million to 140 million unique TCR beta sequences, from approximately 170 million T cells, were found by an earlier analysis. Notes on the study in general: Earlier analysis yielded a pattern in which most TCR beta V segments were productive about 90% or about 30% of the time. Among donors in an Asian-associated ancestry cluster, a later analysis reportedly found fewer N-insertions than the roughly 610-donor mean.

13 Jbeta primers and 60 Vbeta primers were used for the PCR. Original processing methods: Counted up in a later analysis, unique TCR beta chains came to some 75 million, with about 9.9 million shared. Only in-frame clones appear in the TCRdb table, and some are missing; sequencing was by immunoSEQ multiplex PCR. D and trimming were read from the DNA, whereas the V and J calls and clone size are those reported in that table. The top ten hold around 6.9% of the sample, which has around 150,000 clones, approximately 84% seen once. CDR3 length equals 16 residues. Trimming left V 4 bases short and J 1 base short, with 16 bases between. CDR1 and CDR2 from the germline V gene are MNHEY and SMNVEV (reference sequence). A remark on this clone: Its cognate antigen is unknown.

The clonotype was recovered from a male donor in good health and CMV-seropositive. Sequencing input: PBMCs. This chain links TRBV27 with TRBJ2-5; a possible D gene is TRBD1 (6 bases). CDR3 bases: TGTGCCAGCAGTTCAGGGGACCCCACCCTCCAAGAGACCCAGTACTTC. The encoded protein is CASSSGDPTLQETQYF.